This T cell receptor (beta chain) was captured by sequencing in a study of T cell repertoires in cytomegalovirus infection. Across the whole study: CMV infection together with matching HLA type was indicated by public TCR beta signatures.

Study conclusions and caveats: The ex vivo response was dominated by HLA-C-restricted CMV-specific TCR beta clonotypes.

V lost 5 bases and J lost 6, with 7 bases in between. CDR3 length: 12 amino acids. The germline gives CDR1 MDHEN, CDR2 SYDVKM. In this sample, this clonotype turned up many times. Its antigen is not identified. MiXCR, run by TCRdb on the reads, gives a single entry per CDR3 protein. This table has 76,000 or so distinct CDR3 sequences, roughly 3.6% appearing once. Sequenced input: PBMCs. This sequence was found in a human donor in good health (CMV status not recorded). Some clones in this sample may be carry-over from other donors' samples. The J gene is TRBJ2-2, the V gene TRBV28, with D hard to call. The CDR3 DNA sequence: TGTGCCAGCAGTCCCTCCCCCGGGGAGCTGTTTTTT. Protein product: CASSPSPGELFF.